This passage covers 32 T cell receptor beta chains from one sample sequenced in a study of blood T cell repertoires in COVID-19. Libraries were prepared by immunoSEQ multiplex PCR; TCRdb keeps only in-frame clonotypes and omits some of them. The sample includes around 190,000 clones, about 70% of them seen just once. Sequencing used peripheral blood. These receptors all stem from a woman in her forties or fifties with active or convalescent COVID-19.

The V call is TRBV6-1, the J call TRBJ1-3, with D possibly being TRBD1 (5 bases). The CDR3 consists of 15 residues. Germline CDR1 and CDR2: MNHNS and SASEGT. V gave up 2 bases and J gave up 1 base, with 9 bases separating them. The DNA of the CDR3 is TGTGCCAGCAGTGAACAGGGTGGATCTGGAAACACCATATATTTT. This encodes CASSEQGGSGNTIYF.

The chain joins TRBV27 to TRBJ2-5, with D possibly TRBD2 on 5 matching bases. Germline CDR1 reads MNHEY; CDR2 reads SMNVEV (reference sequence). Trimming took 5 bases from V and 3 from J, leaving 19 bases between them. There are 16 residues in the CDR3. In DNA, the CDR3 is TGTGCCAGCAGTATCGGACTTGGCACAGCTGAAGAGACCCAGTACTTC. This sequence encodes CASSIGLGTAEETQYF.

The V call is TRBV11-2, the J call TRBJ2-1, with 9 positions matching TRBD1. The length of the CDR3 is 15 residues. CDR1 is SGHAT and CDR2 is FQNNGV in the germline V gene. Trimming cost V 0 bases and J 7 bases; bases outside gene matches: 4. In DNA, the CDR3 is TGTGCCAGCAGCTTAGATCGGGGGACAGGGAATGAGCAGTTCTTC. Amino acids: CASSLDRGTGNEQFF.

This sequence joins TRBV4-1 and TRBJ2-1; 9 bases map to TRBD2. The J segment lost 2 bases and the V segment lost 4 bases, leaving 6 bases of the junction unmatched. The CDR3 is 16 amino acids. Germline CDR1 is MGHRA and CDR2 is YSYEKL. In DNA form, the CDR3 reads TGCGCCAGCAGCCCCTTCGAGCGGGGGGCCTACAATGAGCAGTTCTTC. This encodes CASSPFERGAYNEQFF.

V usage is TRBV6-2 or TRBV6-3 and J usage is TRBJ2-3; 12 bases are a match to TRBD2. V gave up 5 bases and J gave up 1 base; unmatched junction bases: 7. CDR1 and CDR2 from the germline V gene are MNHEY and SVGEGT. The CDR3 totals 17 residues. This chain's CDR3 is CASSKRLAGDGTDTQYF. CDR3 in DNA: TGTGCCAGCAGTAAGAGACTAGCGGGAGACGGCACAGATACGCAGTATTTT.

This chain links TRBV29-1 with TRBJ1-1; a possible D gene is TRBD1 (6 bases). Germline V gene data show CDR1 as SQVTM and CDR2 as ANQGSEA. V was shortened by 2 bases and J by 0 bases, with 7 bases between the two germline ends. This CDR3 comprises 13 residues. The CDR3, as DNA: TGCAGCGTTGAAAGGGGGATGAACACTGAAGCTTTCTTT. This encodes CSVERGMNTEAFF. Full variable domain (outside the CDR3, taken from reference TRBV29-1 and TRBJ1-1): SAVISQKPSRDICQRGTSLTIQCQVDSQVTMMFWYRQQPGQSLTLIATANQGSEATYESGFVIDKFPISRPNLTFSTLTVSNMSPEDSSIYLCSVERGMNTEAFFGQGTRLTVV.

The chain recombines TRBV7-2 with TRBJ2-1; 12 nucleotides align to TRBD2. The trim removed 5 bases at V and 7 bases at J, leaving 9 bases unmatched. Germline CDR1 and CDR2: SGHTA and FQGNSA. The CDR3 runs to 16 residues. The chain's CDR3 is CASSQGLAGHRNEQFF. In DNA form, the CDR3 reads TGTGCCAGCAGCCAGGGACTAGCGGGCCACAGGAATGAGCAGTTCTTC.

The V and J genes are TRBV29-1 and TRBJ1-2; D is perhaps TRBD1 (6 bases). CDR1 SQVTM and CDR2 ANQGSEA come from the germline V gene. V was clipped by 4 bases and J by 6 bases, with 12 bases between them. This CDR3 is 12 amino acids long. The CDR3 loop reads CSVAGGQDGYTF. The DNA of the CDR3 is TGCAGCGTTGCCGGGGGGCAGGATGGCTACACCTTC.

This chain links TRBV7-8 with TRBJ1-2, with unresolved D. Trimming left V 3 bases short and J 4 bases short, with 9 bases between. The CDR3 has 13 residues. CDR1 and CDR2 (germline): SGHVS, FQNEAQ. CDR3 coding DNA: TGTGCCAGCAGCTTGACGGAGACCTATGGCTACACCTTC. Protein: CASSLTETYGYTF.

The rearrangement uses TRBV5-6 and TRBJ2-5; 10 nucleotides agree with TRBD2. The CDR3 has 14 amino acids. V shed 5 bases, J shed 4 bases, and the junction held 5 bases outside the gene matches. Germline loops: CDR1 SGHDT, CDR2 YYEEEE. For the CDR3, the DNA is TGTGCCAGCAGAGGGAGCGGGAGGGGAGAGACCCAGTACTTC. It yields the protein CASRGSGRGETQYF.

This rearrangement joins TRBV7-2 to TRBJ1-5, with 10 positions matching TRBD1. The CDR3 length is 16 residues. After removal of 5 bases from V and 2 bases from J, the junction contained 6 bases not matched to a gene. The germline CDR1 and CDR2 sequences are SGHTA and FQGNSA. CDR3 sequence: CASSPRQGAGNQPQHF. DNA for the CDR3: TGTGCCAGCAGCCCTAGACAGGGGGCCGGCAATCAGCCCCAGCATTTT.

The chain links TRBV3-1 (or the pseudogene TRBV3-2) to TRBJ2-7; TRBD1 aligns across 9 bases. This CDR3 is 15 amino acids long. Losses at the gene ends were 0 bases for V and 3 bases for J; bases not matched to a gene: 3. Germline assignment: CDR1 LGHDT and CDR2 YNNKEL (reference sequence). CDR3 nucleotides: TGTGCCAGCAGCCAAGAGGGACAGGGCGTCTACGAGCAGTACTTC. Amino acid sequence: CASSQEGQGVYEQYF.

The chain links TRBV28 to TRBJ1-1; possibly TRBD1 for D (5 bases). The CDR3 totals 14 residues. Trimming removed 6 bases at V and 3 bases at J, with 14 bases between. The V gene's germline CDR1 is MDHEN and CDR2 SYDVKM. CDR3 DNA sequence: TGTGCCAGCAGACAGACAGCAAGCGACACTGAAGCTTTCTTT. Its protein is CASRQTASDTEAFF.

This chain connects TRBV7-8 to TRBJ2-2, with a tentative D call TRBD2 (6 bases). In germline, CDR1 is SGHVS, CDR2 FQNEAQ. The CDR3 has 17 residues. Trimming took off 7 bases at V and 1 base at J, with 19 bases between the two ends. The CDR3 reads CASTRGVGTQNTGELFF. CDR3 coding DNA: TGTGCCAGCACCCGAGGGGTCGGGACTCAGAACACCGGGGAGCTGTTTTTT.

This chain connects TRBV5-1 to TRBJ1-3; 9 bases agree with TRBD1. In germline, CDR1 is SGHRS, CDR2 YFSETQ. This CDR3 has 15 residues. V lost 4 bases and J lost 2; bases outside the gene matches: 4. CDR3 in amino acids: CASSATGGTGNTIYF. The CDR3 DNA reads as TGCGCCAGCAGCGCGACAGGGGGTACTGGAAACACCATATATTTT.

This chain links TRBV4-2 with TRBJ1-6, with D possibly TRBD1 on 6 matching bases. Germline V lookup: CDR1 LGHNA, CDR2 YNFKEQ. This CDR3 region has 17 residues. The V and J ends lost 2 bases and 0 bases respectively, with 11 bases between them. Here the CDR3 DNA reads TGTGCCAGCAGCCAATTAGACAGGACCTCCTATAATTCACCCCTCCACTTT. Protein: CASSQLDRTSYNSPLHF.

The rearrangement joins TRBV9 to TRBJ1-5, with TRBD1 as a possible D gene (5 bases). The V end lost 3 bases, the J end lost 5 bases, and 12 bases lay between the germline ends. The germline gives CDR1 SGDLS, CDR2 YYNGEE. This CDR3 is 14 amino acids long. The CDR3 sequence is CASSGQGLDQPQHF. The CDR3 DNA sequence: TGTGCCAGCAGCGGTCAGGGACTCGATCAGCCCCAGCATTTT.

This clone was seen many times. CDR3 protein: CASSGAGGADTQYF. DNA for the CDR3: TGTGCCAGTAGTGGGGCAGGGGGCGCGGATACGCAGTATTTT. The chain combines TRBV19 with TRBJ2-3; 8 bases match TRBD1. CDR1 is LNHDA, CDR2 SQIVND, per germline (reference sequence). The CDR3 sequence is 14 residues long. V was pared by 5 bases and J by 6 bases, with 7 bases of the junction left unmatched.

The chain employs TRBV6-2 or TRBV6-3 and TRBJ1-2; no definite D call. CDR1 MNHEY and CDR2 SVGEGT come from the germline V gene. Trimming took 4 bases from V and 7 from J, leaving 13 bases between them. The CDR3 loop spans 13 amino acids. The chain's CDR3 is CASSLSGPGGYTF. The CDR3 DNA follows: TGTGCCAGCAGTTTAAGTGGTCCCGGTGGCTACACCTTC.

The chain links TRBV9 to TRBJ2-7; 9 bases agree with TRBD1. Germline values: CDR1 SGDLS, CDR2 YYNGEE. CDR3 length equals 16 residues. With V trimmed by 0 bases and J by 0 bases, 4 bases remained unmatched. The DNA of the CDR3 is TGTGCCAGCAGCGTAGCCGGACAGGGGAGCTCCTACGAGCAGTACTTC. It encodes CASSVAGQGSSYEQYF.

The chain couples TRBV18 to TRBJ1-1; D possibly corresponds to TRBD1 (5 bases). This CDR3 comprises 12 residues. V was pared by 2 bases and J by 8 bases, with 9 bases between. The germline gives CDR1 KGHSH, CDR2 LQKENI. CDR3 region: CASSPMAGEAFF. The CDR3 region has the DNA TGTGCCAGCTCACCAATGGCAGGGGAAGCTTTCTTT. The full variable domain, completed using reference TRBV18 and TRBJ1-1, is NAGVMQNPRHLVRRRGQEARLRCSPMKGHSHVYWYRQLPEEGLKFMVYLQKENIIDESGMPKERFSAEFPKEGPSILRIQQVVRGDSAAYFCASSPMAGEAFFGQGTRLTVV.

The chain is built from TRBV9 and TRBJ2-5; 10 bases line up with TRBD1. V dropped 3 bases and J dropped 2; count of bases not matched to a gene: 10. This CDR3 region has 17 residues. The V gene's germline CDR1 is SGDLS and CDR2 YYNGEE. CDR3 nucleotides: TGTGCCAGCAGCGCCAACCGGGGACAGGGGAGACAAGAGACCCAGTACTTC. It specifies CASSANRGQGRQETQYF.

The V call is TRBV2, the J call TRBJ2-5, with 10 bases fitting TRBD2. Germline trimming cut 6 bases from V and 4 bases from J; bases unmatched to any gene: 14. CDR3 length equals 17 residues. Germline-derived CDR1 and CDR2 are SNHLY and FYNNEI. In DNA, the CDR3 is TGTGCCAGCAGCGGGGGGCTAGCGGGGGCCCAGGGAGAGACCCAGTACTTC. Its translation is CASSGGLAGAQGETQYF.

Many counts were recorded for this clone. The chain carries TRBV9 and TRBJ1-6; tentatively, D is TRBD1 (5 bases). CDR1 is SGDLS and CDR2 is YYNGEE in the germline V gene. V was clipped by 5 bases and J by 6 bases, with 15 bases between them. The CDR3 runs 15 residues. The CDR3 region is CASSGAHPVNSPLHF. CDR3 DNA: TGTGCCAGCAGTGGGGCGCACCCGGTTAATTCACCCCTCCACTTT.

The V call is TRBV6-1, the J call TRBJ2-1; D remains ambiguous. The CDR3 runs to 16 residues. From germline, CDR1 is MNHNS and CDR2 SASEGT. Deletions cut 1 base from V and 3 bases from J, with 13 bases between. CDR3 in amino acids: CASSEGSVKYYNEQFF. In DNA, the CDR3 is TGTGCCAGCAGTGAAGGGTCGGTAAAGTACTACAATGAGCAGTTCTTC.

This chain uses TRBV19 with TRBJ1-1; 10 bases agree with TRBD1. The CDR3 is made up of 16 amino acids. Germline V CDR1 and CDR2: LNHDA, SQIVND (reference sequence). Trimming cost V 7 bases and J 4 bases; bases outside gene matches: 12. CDR3 sequence reads: CASINIGGQGSTEAFF. The CDR3 DNA follows: TGTGCCAGTATAAATATTGGGGGACAGGGGTCCACTGAAGCTTTCTTT.

The V call is TRBV7-3, the J call TRBJ2-3; the match to TRBD2 covers 15 bases. This CDR3 region has 16 residues. With 6 bases clipped from V and 4 bases from J, the junction kept 5 bases outside the gene matches. Germline loops: CDR1 SGHTA, CDR2 FQGTGA. The CDR3 sequence: CASSPGLAGGSDTQYF. In DNA form, the CDR3 reads TGTGCCAGCAGTCCCGGACTAGCGGGAGGGTCAGATACGCAGTATTTT.

The rearrangement joins TRBV6-1 to TRBJ2-7; 8 nucleotides align to TRBD2. The CDR3 contains 15 residues. The V gene end was trimmed by 1 base and the J gene end by 0 bases; junction bases not matched to a gene: 2. In germline, CDR1 is MNHNS, CDR2 SASEGT. CDR3 loop: CASSEGGTSSYEQYF. Here the CDR3 DNA reads TGTGCCAGCAGTGAAGGGGGGACTAGCTCCTACGAGCAGTACTTC.

J is TRBJ1-1 and V is TRBV6-2 or TRBV6-3, with 7 bases identical to TRBD1. This CDR3 is 18 amino acids long. CDR1 is MNHEY, CDR2 SVGEGT, per germline. V lost 3 bases, J lost 0 bases, and 13 bases stayed unmatched. The CDR3 reads CASSYTTGVTPVNTEAFF. CDR3 in DNA: TGTGCCAGCAGTTATACCACAGGGGTTACCCCCGTGAACACTGAAGCTTTCTTT.

The genes are TRBV2 and TRBJ2-7; TRBD1 agrees at 8 bases. CDR1 is SNHLY and CDR2 is FYNNEI in the germline V gene. The V and J ends lost 3 bases and 2 bases, in that order; junction bases with no gene match: 6. This CDR3 region has 15 residues. CDR3 sequence reads: CASSEGGQETYEQYF. DNA for the CDR3: TGTGCCAGCAGTGAGGGGGGACAGGAGACCTACGAGCAGTACTTC.

The gene calls are TRBV7-9 and TRBJ2-3, with D perhaps matching TRBD1 (6 bases). Germline V CDR1 and CDR2: SEHNR, FQNEAQ (reference sequence). This CDR3 has 15 amino acids. V lost 3 bases to trimming and J lost 4 bases, with 14 bases between them. CDR3 region: CASSFLTGSADTQYF. The DNA for the CDR3 is TGTGCCAGCAGCTTCTTAACAGGGAGTGCAGATACGCAGTATTTT.

The chain combines TRBV2 with TRBJ2-5, with 8 bases that match TRBD1. CDR3 length: 15 residues. Germline V gene lookup returns CDR1 SNHLY and CDR2 FYNNEI. Trimming at V came to 4 bases and at J to 7 bases, leaving 11 bases not matched to a gene. In DNA, the CDR3 is TGTGCCAGCAGTGTAACGGACAGGGAGGTGGGGACCCAGTACTTC. Its translation is CASSVTDREVGTQYF.